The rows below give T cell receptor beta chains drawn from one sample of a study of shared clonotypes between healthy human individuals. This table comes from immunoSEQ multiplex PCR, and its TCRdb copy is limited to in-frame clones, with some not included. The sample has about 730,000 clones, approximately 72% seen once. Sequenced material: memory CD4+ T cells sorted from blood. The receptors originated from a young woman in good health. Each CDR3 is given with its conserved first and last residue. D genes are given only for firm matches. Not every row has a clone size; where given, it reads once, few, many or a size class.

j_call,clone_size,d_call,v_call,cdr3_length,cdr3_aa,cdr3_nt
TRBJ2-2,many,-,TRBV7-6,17,CASSSRPEGSVAGELFF,TGTGCCAGCAGCTCAAGACCAGAGGGGTCAGTTGCTGGGGAGCTGTTTTTT
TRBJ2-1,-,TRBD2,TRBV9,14,CASSVSLADNEQFF,TGTGCCAGCAGCGTAAGTCTAGCGGACAATGAGCAGTTCTTC
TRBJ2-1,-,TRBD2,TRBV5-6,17,CASSLDRYLAGVHEQFF,TGTGCCAGCAGCTTGGACCGGTACCTAGCGGGAGTTCATGAGCAGTTCTTC
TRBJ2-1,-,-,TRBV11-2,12,CASSLTTNEQFF,TGTGCCAGCAGCTTAACAACCAATGAGCAGTTCTTC
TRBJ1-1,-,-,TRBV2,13,CASTNQENTEAFF,TGTGCCAGCACCAACCAGGAGAACACTGAAGCTTTCTTT
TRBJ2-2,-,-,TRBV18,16,CASSPRLEGYTGELFF,TGTGCCAGCTCACCACGGCTAGAGGGGTACACCGGGGAGCTGTTTTTT
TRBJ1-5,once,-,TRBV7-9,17,CASSVTRGVGGNQPQHF,TGTGCCAGCAGCGTTACGCGGGGGGTGGGCGGCAATCAGCCCCAGCATTTT
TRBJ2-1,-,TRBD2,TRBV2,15,CASSEGGRAYNEQFF,TGTGCCAGCAGTGAAGGCGGGAGAGCTTACAATGAGCAGTTCTTC
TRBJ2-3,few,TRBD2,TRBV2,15,CASTTPSGRSDTQYF,TGTGCCAGCACCACCCCTAGCGGGAGATCCGATACGCAGTATTTT
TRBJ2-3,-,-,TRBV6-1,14,CASRQDLSTDTQYF,TGTGCCAGCCGGCAGGACCTAAGCACAGATACGCAGTATTTT
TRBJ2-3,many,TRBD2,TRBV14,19,CASSHLGTSGRHRRDTQYF,TGTGCCAGCAGCCACCTTGGCACTAGCGGGAGGCATAGGAGAGATACGCAGTATTTT
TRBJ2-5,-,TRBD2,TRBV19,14,CASSLTSGTETQYF,TGTGCCAGTAGTCTGACTAGCGGGACAGAGACCCAGTACTTC
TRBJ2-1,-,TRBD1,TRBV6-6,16,CASSNWDRSPLEGQFF,TGTGCCAGCAGTAACTGGGACAGGAGCCCCTTAGAGGGGCAGTTCTTC
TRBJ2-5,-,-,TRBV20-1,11,CSARVRETQYF,TGCAGTGCTAGGGTCCGGGAGACCCAGTACTTC
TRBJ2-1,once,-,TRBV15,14,CATSRQSGYNEQFF,TGTGCCACCAGCCGGCAAAGCGGATACAATGAGCAGTTCTTC
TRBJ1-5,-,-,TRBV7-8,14,CASSLNRGNQPQHF,TGTGCCAGCAGCTTAAACAGGGGCAATCAGCCCCAGCATTTT
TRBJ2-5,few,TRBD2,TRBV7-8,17,CASSLALASGSLETQYF,TGTGCCAGCAGCTTAGCCTTGGCTAGCGGGAGTTTGGAGACCCAGTACTTC
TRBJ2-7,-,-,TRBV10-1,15,CASSEGGVEAYEQYF,TGCGCCAGCAGTGAGGGTGGGGTTGAAGCCTACGAGCAGTACTTC
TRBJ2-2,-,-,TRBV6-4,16,CASSDYSGSGTGELFF,TGTGCCAGCAGTGACTATAGCGGCTCGGGCACCGGGGAGCTGTTTTTT
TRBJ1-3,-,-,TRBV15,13,CATRFVGGNTIYF,TGTGCCACCAGGTTCGTAGGTGGAAACACCATATATTTT
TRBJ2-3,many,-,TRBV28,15,CASSVLSGAKDTQYF,TGTGCCAGCAGTGTTCTTTCGGGAGCAAAAGATACGCAGTATTTT
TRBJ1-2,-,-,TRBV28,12,CASSVQGLGYTF,TGTGCCAGCAGTGTACAGGGATTAGGCTACACCTTC
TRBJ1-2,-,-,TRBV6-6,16,CASSYPTLRGDYGYTF,TGTGCCAGCAGTTACCCCACGTTACGGGGCGACTATGGCTACACCTTC
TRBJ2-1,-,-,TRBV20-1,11,CSARLYNEQFF,TGCAGTGCTAGGCTTTACAATGAGCAGTTCTTC
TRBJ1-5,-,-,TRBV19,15,CASSINTQWDQPQHF,TGTGCCAGTAGTATAAATACCCAATGGGATCAGCCCCAGCATTTT
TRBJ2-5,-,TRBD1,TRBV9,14,CASSVSGGQETQYF,TGTGCCAGCAGCGTCTCAGGGGGACAAGAGACCCAGTACTTC
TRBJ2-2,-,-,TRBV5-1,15,CASSSTGRGTGELFF,TGCGCCAGCAGTTCTACAGGACGAGGCACCGGGGAGCTGTTTTTT
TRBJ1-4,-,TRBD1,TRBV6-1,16,CASSEASTGGVEKLFF,TGTGCCAGCAGTGAAGCCTCAACAGGGGGCGTTGAAAAACTGTTTTTT
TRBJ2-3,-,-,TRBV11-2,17,CASSERGSRGLADTQYF,TGTGCCAGCAGCGAGAGGGGCAGTAGGGGCCTTGCAGATACGCAGTATTTT
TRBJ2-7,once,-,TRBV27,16,CASSDLREFSSYEQYF,TGTGCCAGCAGTGACCTCCGGGAATTCAGCTCCTACGAGCAGTACTTC
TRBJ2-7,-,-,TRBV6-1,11,CASSNSYEQYF,TGTGCCAGCAGCAATAGCTACGAGCAGTACTTC
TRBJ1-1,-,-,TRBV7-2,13,CASSIQHDTEAFF,TGTGCCAGCAGCATACAACACGACACTGAAGCTTTCTTT
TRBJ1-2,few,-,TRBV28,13,CASSLRGSYGYTF,TGTGCCAGCAGTTTACGGGGATCCTATGGCTACACCTTC
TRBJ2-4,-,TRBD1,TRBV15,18,CATSRRVVGTGAKNIQYF,TGTGCCACCAGCAGGCGAGTTGTAGGGACAGGAGCCAAAAACATTCAGTACTTC
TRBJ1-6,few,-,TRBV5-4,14,CASSWEGRDSPLHF,TGTGCCAGCAGCTGGGAGGGCCGTGATTCACCCCTCCACTTT
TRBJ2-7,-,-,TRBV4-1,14,CASSRGVPTYEQYF,TGCGCCAGCAGCCGGGGGGTACCTACCTACGAGCAGTACTTC
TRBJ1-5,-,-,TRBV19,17,CAISLGRALYSNQPQHF,TGTGCCATCTCGCTGGGGAGGGCCCTATATAGCAATCAGCCCCAGCATTTT
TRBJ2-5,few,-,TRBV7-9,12,CASSQGVPTQYF,TGTGCCAGCAGCCAAGGGGTTCCGACCCAGTACTTC
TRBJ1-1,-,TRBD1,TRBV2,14,CASPPGQGVGAAFF,TGTGCCAGCCCACCGGGACAGGGTGTTGGGGCGGCTTTCTTT
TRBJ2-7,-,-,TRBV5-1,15,CASSLYGESLHEQYF,TGCGCCAGCAGCTTGTACGGGGAGAGTCTCCACGAGCAGTACTTC
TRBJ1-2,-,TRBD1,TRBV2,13,CASSEDRGAGYTF,TGTGCCAGCAGTGAAGACAGGGGGGCTGGCTACACCTTC
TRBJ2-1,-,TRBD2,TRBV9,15,CASSGSAGGYNEQFF,TGTGCCAGCAGCGGATCAGCGGGAGGATACAATGAGCAGTTCTTC
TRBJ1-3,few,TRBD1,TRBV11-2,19,CASSPSWGGTGNSGNTIYF,TGTGCCAGCAGCCCATCATGGGGTGGGACAGGCAACTCTGGAAACACCATATATTTT
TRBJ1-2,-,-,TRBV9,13,CASSVGNALGYTF,TGTGCCAGCAGCGTAGGGAACGCATTGGGCTACACCTTC
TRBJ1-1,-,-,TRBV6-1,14,CASLAGGANTEAFF,TGTGCCAGCCTCGCGGGAGGGGCGAACACTGAAGCTTTCTTT
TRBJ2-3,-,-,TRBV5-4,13,CASRGQYTDTQYF,TGTGCCAGCAGAGGACAGTACACAGATACGCAGTATTTT
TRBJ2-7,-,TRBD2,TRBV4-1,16,CASSQDLGTRSYEQYF,TGCGCCAGCAGCCAAGATCTCGGGACTAGAAGCTACGAGCAGTACTTC
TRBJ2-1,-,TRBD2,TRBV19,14,CASCRLAGRNEQFF,TGTGCCAGTTGTCGGCTAGCGGGGCGAAATGAGCAGTTCTTC
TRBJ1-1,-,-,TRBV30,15,CAWSVHHRGRNPRNF,TGTGCCTGGAGTGTACATCATCGGGGACGGAATCCGAGAAACTTT